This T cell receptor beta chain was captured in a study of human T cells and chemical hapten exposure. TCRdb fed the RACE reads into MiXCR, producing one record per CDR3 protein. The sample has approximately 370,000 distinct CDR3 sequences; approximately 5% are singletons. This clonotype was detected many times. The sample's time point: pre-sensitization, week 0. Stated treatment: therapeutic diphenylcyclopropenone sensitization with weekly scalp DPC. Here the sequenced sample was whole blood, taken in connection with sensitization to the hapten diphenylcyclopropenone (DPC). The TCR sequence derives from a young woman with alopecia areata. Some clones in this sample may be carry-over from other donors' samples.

In DNA, the CDR3 is TGCAGCGTTGCGACAGGGGGCCTTGGAGGTAATGAAAAACTGTTTTTT. Residues: CSVATGGLGGNEKLFF. The chain is built from TRBV29-1 and TRBJ1-4; 10 bases are shared with TRBD1. Germline values: CDR1 SQVTM, CDR2 ANQGSEA. The CDR3 runs to 16 residues. V was clipped by 4 bases and J by 4 bases; unmatched bases: 9.